This is a list of T cell receptor beta chains from one sample in a study of shared clonotypes between healthy human individuals. Clones were sequenced by immunoSEQ multiplex PCR, and TCRdb holds only the in-frame ones, with some missing. The table lists 2 million to 2.5 million clones, approximately 93% of them singletons. The source material was naive CD4+ T cells from PBMCs. Every receptor here comes from a young man in good health. Some clones in this sample may be carry-over from other donors' samples. CDR3s include the opening cysteine and the closing phenylalanine or tryptophan. The D gene is left open where the match is weak. Clone size is not always given. Where it is, it says once, few, many or a class for expanded clones.

J gene | V gene | D gene | clone size | CDR3 DNA | CDR3 protein
TRBJ2-5 | TRBV30 | TRBD1 | . | TGTGCCTCGAACAGGGGAGTAGGGCAAGAGACCCAGTACTTC | CASNRGVGQETQYF
TRBJ2-1 | TRBV7-9 | TRBD2 | once | TGTGCCAGCAGCGTACAAGGGGAGGGGCCTGAGCAGTTCTTC | CASSVQGEGPEQFF
TRBJ2-5 | TRBV2 | . | . | TGTGCCAGCAGGCGGCGGGGAGAGACCCAGTACTTC | CASRRRGETQYF
TRBJ2-7 | TRBV29-1 | TRBD1 | . | TGCAGCGTAGATCGGACAGGGAACCCCTACGAGCAGTACTTC | CSVDRTGNPYEQYF
TRBJ1-1 | TRBV19 | . | . | TGTGCCAGTAGTAACGTAAGGGACACTGAAGCTTTCTTT | CASSNVRDTEAFF
TRBJ2-3 | TRBV7-9 | . | . | TGTGCCAGCAGCTTAGGGTTCCTAAGGGGCCCCCTGGGGTCAGATACGCAGTATTTT | CASSLGFLRGPLGSDTQYF
TRBJ1-1 | TRBV10-3 | . | . | TGTGCCATCAGTGAGTCGACCTTAGCAACAGGGATGAACACTGAAGCTTTCTTT | CAISESTLATGMNTEAFF
TRBJ1-3 | TRBV18 | . | once | TGTGCCAGCTCCTCCCGACCCAATTCTGGAAACACCATATATTTT | CASSSRPNSGNTIYF
TRBJ2-7 | TRBV28 | TRBD1 | . | TGTGCCAGCAGTCCCTCGGGGACAGGGTTATACGAGCAGTACTTC | CASSPSGTGLYEQYF
TRBJ1-5 | TRBV4-2 | . | few | TGTGCCAGCAGCCTTTTCTGGACAGACAATCAGCCCCAGCATTTT | CASSLFWTDNQPQHF
TRBJ2-7 | TRBV7-2 | TRBD2 | . | TGTGCCAGCAGCTTTTCCCAACTAGCGGGAGGGCCGGAGCAGTACTTC | CASSFSQLAGGPEQYF
TRBJ2-7 | TRBV2 | TRBD1 | . | TGTGCCAGCAGTGTCTCAGGACAGGGGAGGTACGAGCAGTACTTC | CASSVSGQGRYEQYF
TRBJ2-7 | TRBV6-1 | TRBD1 | . | TGTGCCAGCACAATGTACGGACAGGAGTCCTACGAGCAGTACTTC | CASTMYGQESYEQYF
TRBJ2-7 | TRBV27 | . | . | TGTGCCAGCAGTCGTAAAGGGGGGGACAGCTCCTACGAGCAGTACTTC | CASSRKGGDSSYEQYF
TRBJ1-2 | TRBV7-9 | . | . | TGTGCCAGCAGCATAGGGACGGAGACATATGGCTACACCTTC | CASSIGTETYGYTF
TRBJ2-2 | TRBV9 | . | few | TGTGCCAGCAGCGTAGAAGGGTGGGGCACCGGGGAGCTGTTTTTT | CASSVEGWGTGELFF
TRBJ1-4 | TRBV19 | . | . | TGTGCCACCCAGGGACTTTTAAATGAAAAACTGTTTTTT | CATQGLLNEKLFF
TRBJ1-3 | TRBV4-2 | . | few | TGTGCCAGCAGCCCACGGCGGGACGGCCGAAACACCATATATTTT | CASSPRRDGRNTIYF
TRBJ1-1 | TRBV7-3 | TRBD1 | . | TGTGCCAGCAGCAGAAGGGACAGAAACACTGAAGCTTTCTTT | CASSRRDRNTEAFF